This T cell receptor (beta chain) was identified in a study of spatial heterogeneity in lung cancer. Study-level information: Detection consistently captured more beta-chain sequences than alpha-chain sequences. Overall study findings and caveats: Ubiquitous expanded tumor TCRs appeared in blood more at resection than follow-up.

TCRdb redid the calling of the 5' RACE reads with MiXCR, one entry per CDR3 protein. The table lists under 30,000 distinct CDR3 sequences, 4.5% to 7.5% of them singletons, with approximately 20% in the top ten. Regarding time point: blood at routine non-recurrence follow-up after resection. The sequenced material consisted of unsorted whole RNA from tumor, nontumor lung or frozen PBMC. Looked up from germline, CDR1 is SGHTA and CDR2 is FQGNSA. The length of the CDR3 is 18 residues. Unmatched junction bases numbered 14, after V lost 2 bases and J lost 7 bases. This clonotype was recorded many times. Its antigen is not identified.

This TCR was recovered from a male donor with early-stage non-small cell lung cancer. This sample comprised PBMCs, obtained at follow-up. The gene calls are TRBV7-2 and TRBJ2-1, with 10 bases fitting TRBD1. CDR3 sequence: CASSLFGPRTGGKNEQFF. In DNA form, the CDR3 reads TGTGCCAGCAGCTTATTCGGTCCCAGGACAGGGGGGAAAAATGAGCAGTTCTTC.